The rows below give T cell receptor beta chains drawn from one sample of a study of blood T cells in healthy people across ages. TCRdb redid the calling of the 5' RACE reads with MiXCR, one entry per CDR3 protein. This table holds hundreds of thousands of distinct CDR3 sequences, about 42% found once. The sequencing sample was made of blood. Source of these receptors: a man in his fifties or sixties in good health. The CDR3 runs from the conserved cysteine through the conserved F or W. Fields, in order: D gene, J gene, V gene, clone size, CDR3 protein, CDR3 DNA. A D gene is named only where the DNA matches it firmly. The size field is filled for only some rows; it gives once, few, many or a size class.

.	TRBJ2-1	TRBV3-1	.	CASSHVGRRRYNEQFF	TGTGCCAGCAGCCACGTAGGCAGGAGGCGCTACAATGAGCAGTTCTTC
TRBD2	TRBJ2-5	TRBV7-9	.	CASSIAGHQETQYF	TGTGCCAGCAGCATAGCGGGGCACCAAGAGACCCAGTACTTC
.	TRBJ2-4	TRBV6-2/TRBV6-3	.	CASSYGVLAKNIQYF	TGTGCCAGCAGTTATGGTGTACTAGCCAAAAACATTCAGTACTTC
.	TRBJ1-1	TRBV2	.	CASSEDQGGGFAFF	TGTGCCAGCAGTGAGGATCAGGGAGGGGGATTTGCTTTCTTT
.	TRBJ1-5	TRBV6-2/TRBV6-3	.	CASSYGGATAYNQPQHF	TGTGCCAGCAGTTACGGTGGGGCGACAGCTTACAATCAGCCCCAGCATTTT
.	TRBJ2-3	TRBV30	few	CAWTPLGTDTQYF	TGTGCCTGGACTCCACTCGGCACAGATACGCAGTATTTT
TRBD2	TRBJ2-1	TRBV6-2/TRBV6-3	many	CASTLDTSGGKFF	TGTGCCAGCACCCTCGATACGAGCGGGGGGAAGTTCTTC
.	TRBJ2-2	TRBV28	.	CASSLGSRHTGELFF	TGTGCCAGCAGTTTAGGTAGCCGACACACCGGGGAGCTGTTTTTT
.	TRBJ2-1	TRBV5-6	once	CANSLNGIRDEQFF	TGTGCCAACAGCTTGAATGGGATTCGGGATGAGCAGTTCTTC
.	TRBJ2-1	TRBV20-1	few	CSAREDGAPRDNEQFF	TGCAGTGCTAGAGAGGATGGGGCGCCCCGGGACAATGAGCAGTTCTTC
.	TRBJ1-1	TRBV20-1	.	CSATGGEMNTEAFF	TGCAGTGCCACGGGCGGGGAAATGAACACTGAAGCTTTCTTT
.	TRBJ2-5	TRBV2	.	CASSGGTKQETQYF	TGTGCCAGCAGTGGGGGAACTAAACAAGAGACCCAGTACTTC
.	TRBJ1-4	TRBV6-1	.	CASSEPGGGAGEKLFF	TGTGCCAGCAGTGAACCCGGAGGGGGGGCTGGTGAAAAACTGTTTTTT
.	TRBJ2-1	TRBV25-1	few	CASSEPGGTEQFF	TGTGCCAGCAGTGAACCCGGGGGTACTGAGCAGTTCTTC
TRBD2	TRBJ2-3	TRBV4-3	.	CASSEGSGAGVTDTQYF	TGCGCCAGCAGCGAAGGAAGTGGAGCGGGGGTCACAGATACGCAGTATTTT
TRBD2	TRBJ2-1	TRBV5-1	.	CASSLGGGGNSYNEQFF	TGCGCCAGCAGCTTGGGCGGGGGGGGCAACTCCTACAATGAGCAGTTCTTC
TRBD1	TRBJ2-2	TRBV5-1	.	CASSLGQGSPGELFF	TGCGCCAGCAGCTTGGGACAGGGGAGCCCCGGGGAGCTGTTTTTT
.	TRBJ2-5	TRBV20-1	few	CSPESGRQETQYF	TGCAGTCCTGAATCCGGCAGGCAAGAGACCCAGTACTTC
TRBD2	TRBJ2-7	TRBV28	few	CASSFSGGARSSYEQYF	TGTGCCAGCAGTTTTAGCGGGGGGGCCAGAAGCTCCTACGAGCAGTACTTC
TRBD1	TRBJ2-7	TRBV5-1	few	CASSPSGTDEQYF	TGCGCCAGCAGCCCGTCTGGGACAGACGAGCAGTACTTC
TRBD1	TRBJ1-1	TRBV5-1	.	CASSLGDRGFVNTEAFF	TGCGCCAGCAGCTTGGGGGACAGGGGATTTGTGAACACTGAAGCTTTCTTT
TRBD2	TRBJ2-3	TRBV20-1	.	CSASLAGRADTQYF	TGCAGTGCTAGCCTAGCGGGGAGGGCAGATACGCAGTATTTT
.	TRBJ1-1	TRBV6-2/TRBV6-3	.	CASAGQATSEAFF	TGTGCCAGCGCTGGGCAGGCTACGAGTGAAGCTTTCTTT
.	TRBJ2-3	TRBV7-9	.	CASSFSVSNTDTQYF	TGTGCCAGCAGCTTTTCTGTATCTAACACAGATACGCAGTATTTT
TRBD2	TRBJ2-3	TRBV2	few	CASSIGLAGFTDTQYF	TGTGCCAGCAGTATCGGACTAGCGGGGTTCACAGATACGCAGTATTTT
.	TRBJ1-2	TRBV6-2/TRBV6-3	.	CASSYAGEGVVGGYTF	TGTGCCAGCAGTTACGCCGGAGAGGGCGTAGTGGGCGGCTACACCTTC
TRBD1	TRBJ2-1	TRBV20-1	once	CSASTSGTGGNEQFF	TGCAGTGCTTCTACTTCCGGGACAGGGGGAAATGAGCAGTTCTTC
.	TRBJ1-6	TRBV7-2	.	CASSSDGRYNSPLHF	TGTGCCAGCAGCTCGGACGGTAGATATAATTCACCCCTCCACTTT
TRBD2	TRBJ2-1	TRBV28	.	CASSPPLGAGRLSNEQFF	TGTGCCAGCAGCCCCCCATTAGGAGCGGGGCGGCTCTCCAATGAGCAGTTCTTC
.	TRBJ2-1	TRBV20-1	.	CSAKSRASYNEQFF	TGCAGTGCTAAAAGCAGGGCGTCCTACAATGAGCAGTTCTTC
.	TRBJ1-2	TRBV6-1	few	CASTPTSLGTQQYGYTF	TGTGCCAGCACCCCCACGTCGTTAGGGACCCAGCAGTATGGCTACACCTTC
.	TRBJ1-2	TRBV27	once	CVSSGGVAGYTF	TGTGTCAGCAGTGGAGGGGTGGCTGGCTACACCTTC
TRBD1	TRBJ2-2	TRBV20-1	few	CSVLTGENTGELFF	TGCAGTGTTCTGACAGGGGAGAACACCGGGGAGCTGTTTTTT
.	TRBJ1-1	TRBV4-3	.	CASSQVRGLVAFF	TGCGCCAGCAGCCAAGTTAGGGGGTTGGTAGCTTTCTTT
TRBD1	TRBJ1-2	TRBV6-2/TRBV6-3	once	CASTWTGANYGYTF	TGTGCCAGCACCTGGACAGGGGCAAACTATGGCTACACCTTC
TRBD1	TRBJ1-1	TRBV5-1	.	CASSFQGAYTEAFF	TGCGCCAGCAGCTTTCAGGGGGCTTACACTGAAGCTTTCTTT
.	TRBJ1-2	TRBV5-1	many	CASSLAEGDGYTF	TGCGCCAGCAGCTTGGCCGAGGGAGATGGCTACACCTTC
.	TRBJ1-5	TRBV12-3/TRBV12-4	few	CASSIQGLRAQPQHF	TGTGCCAGCAGCATACAGGGCCTGCGGGCTCAGCCCCAGCATTTT
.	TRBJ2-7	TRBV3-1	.	CASILELWGRVCRYEQYF	TGTGCCAGCATCCTCGAACTTTGGGGGCGGGTATGTCGCTACGAGCAGTACTTC
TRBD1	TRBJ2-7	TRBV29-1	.	CSVYSRGREQYF	TGCAGCGTTTACAGCAGGGGGCGCGAGCAGTACTTC
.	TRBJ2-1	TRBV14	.	CASSQAMFYEQFF	TGTGCCAGCAGCCAAGCAATGTTCTACGAGCAGTTCTTC
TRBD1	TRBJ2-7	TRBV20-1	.	CSARDAGGMDEQYF	TGCAGTGCTAGAGATGCAGGGGGCATGGACGAGCAGTACTTC
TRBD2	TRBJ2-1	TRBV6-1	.	CAYGGGVNGEQFF	TGTGCTTACGGGGGGGGTGTGAACGGTGAGCAGTTCTTC
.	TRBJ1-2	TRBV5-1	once	CASSLLSGGYGYTF	TGCGCCAGCAGCTTGCTGTCCGGAGGATATGGCTACACCTTC
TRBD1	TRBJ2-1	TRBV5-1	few	CASSLEGTGGNEQFF	TGCGCCAGCAGCTTAGAGGGGACAGGAGGCAATGAGCAGTTCTTC
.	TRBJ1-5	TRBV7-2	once	CASSFSATHQPQNF	TGTGCCAGCAGCTTCAGTGCCACCCATCAGCCCCAGAATTTT
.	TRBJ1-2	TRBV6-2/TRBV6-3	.	CASRGFQHQDYGYTF	TGTGCCAGCAGGGGGTTCCAGCACCAAGACTATGGCTACACCTTC
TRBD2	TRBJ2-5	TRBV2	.	CASKGRLASLETQYF	TGTGCCAGCAAAGGTCGACTAGCGAGTTTAGAGACCCAGTACTTC
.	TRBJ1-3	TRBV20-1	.	CSARYDRTSGNTIYF	TGCAGTGCTCGATACGACAGGACCTCTGGAAACACCATATATTTT
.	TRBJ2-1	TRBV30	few	CAWSVQGLNEQFF	TGTGCCTGGAGTGTTCAGGGGTTGAATGAGCAGTTCTTC
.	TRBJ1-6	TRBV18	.	CASSPSGIINSPLHF	TGTGCCAGCTCACCTTCGGGGATCATCAATTCACCCCTCCACTTT